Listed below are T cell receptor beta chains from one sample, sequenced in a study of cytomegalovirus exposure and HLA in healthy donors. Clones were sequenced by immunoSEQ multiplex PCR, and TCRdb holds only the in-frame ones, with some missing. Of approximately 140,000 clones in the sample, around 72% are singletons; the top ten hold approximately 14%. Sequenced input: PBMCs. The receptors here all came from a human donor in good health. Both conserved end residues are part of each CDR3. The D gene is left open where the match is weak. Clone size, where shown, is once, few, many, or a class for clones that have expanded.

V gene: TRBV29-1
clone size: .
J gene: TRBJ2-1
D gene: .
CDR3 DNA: TGCAGCGCTAGACAGACGTACAATGAGCAGTTCTTC
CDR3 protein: CSARQTYNEQFF

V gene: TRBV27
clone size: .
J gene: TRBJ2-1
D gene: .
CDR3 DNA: TGTGCCAGCAGTTTTGAGGGGACTCCCTACAATGAGCAGTTCTTC
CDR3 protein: CASSFEGTPYNEQFF

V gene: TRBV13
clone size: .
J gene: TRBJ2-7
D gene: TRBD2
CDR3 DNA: TGTGCCAGCAGCTTAGTTGGGGGAGGGGTAGACTACGAGCAGTACTTC
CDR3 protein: CASSLVGGGVDYEQYF

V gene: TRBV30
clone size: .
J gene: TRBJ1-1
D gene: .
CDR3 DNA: TGTGCCTGGGGGAGGGGCACTGAAGCTTTCTTT
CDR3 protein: CAWGRGTEAFF

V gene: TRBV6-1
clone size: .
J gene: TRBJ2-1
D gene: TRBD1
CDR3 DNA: TGTGCCAGCAGTGAAACAGGGGACCCCCCATACAATGAGCAGTTCTTC
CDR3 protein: CASSETGDPPYNEQFF

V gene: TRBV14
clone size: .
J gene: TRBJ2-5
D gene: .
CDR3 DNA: TGTGCCAGCAGCCCCAGTCTGAGGGTCCAGTACTTC
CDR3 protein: CASSPSLRVQYF

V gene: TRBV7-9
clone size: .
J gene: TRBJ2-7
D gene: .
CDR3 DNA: TGTGCCAGCAGCTTAGGGGGGCTAGCCTACGAGCAGTACTTC
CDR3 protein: CASSLGGLAYEQYF

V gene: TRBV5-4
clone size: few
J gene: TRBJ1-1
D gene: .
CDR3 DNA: TGTGCCAGCAGCTTGGACAGGGATGGGTGGTCTGAAGCTTTCTTT
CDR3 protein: CASSLDRDGWSEAFF

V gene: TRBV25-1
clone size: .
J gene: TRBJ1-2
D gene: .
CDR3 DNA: TGTGCCAGCAGTGAATTGGGAGACACCTACTATGGCTACACCTTC
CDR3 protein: CASSELGDTYYGYTF

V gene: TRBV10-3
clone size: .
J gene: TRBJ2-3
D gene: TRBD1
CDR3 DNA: TGTGCCATCAGTGAGTTTCAGGGACAGGGTAATTCCGATACGCAGTATTTT
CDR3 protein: CAISEFQGQGNSDTQYF

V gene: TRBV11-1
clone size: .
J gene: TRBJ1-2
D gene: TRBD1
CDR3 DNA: TGTGCCAGCAGCCAGGACAGGGGTAACTATGGCTACACCTTC
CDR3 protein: CASSQDRGNYGYTF

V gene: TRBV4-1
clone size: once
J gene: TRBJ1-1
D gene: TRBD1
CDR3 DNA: TGCGCCAGCAGCCAAGATGACAGGGGCTGGACTGAAGCTTTCTTT
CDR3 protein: CASSQDDRGWTEAFF

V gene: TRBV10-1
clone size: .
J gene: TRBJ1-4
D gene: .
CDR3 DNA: TGCGCCAGCAGTGATAGTGGAATTGGAGAAGAAAAACTGTTTTTT
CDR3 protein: CASSDSGIGEEKLFF

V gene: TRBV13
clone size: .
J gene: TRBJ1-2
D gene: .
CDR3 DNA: TGTGCCAGCAGCTTCCAGGGGACATCCGCCTCCGGCTACACCTTC
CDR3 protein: CASSFQGTSASGYTF

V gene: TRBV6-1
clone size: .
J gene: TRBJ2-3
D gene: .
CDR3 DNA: TGTGCCAGCAGTGGACGGACTACCTACACAGATACGCAGTATTTT
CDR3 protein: CASSGRTTYTDTQYF

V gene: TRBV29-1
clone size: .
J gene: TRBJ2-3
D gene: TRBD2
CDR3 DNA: TGCAGCGCCGGGAGGGCCATAGATACGCAGTATTTT
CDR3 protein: CSAGRAIDTQYF

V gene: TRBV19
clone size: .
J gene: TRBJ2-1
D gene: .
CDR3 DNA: TGTGCCAGTAGTATTGAACACAGGTACAATGAGCAGTTCTTC
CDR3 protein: CASSIEHRYNEQFF

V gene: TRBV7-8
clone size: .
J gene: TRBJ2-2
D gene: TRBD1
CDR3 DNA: TGTGCCAGCAGGGAGGATACAGGGGAATATGCCGGGGAGCTGTTTTTT
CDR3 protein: CASREDTGEYAGELFF

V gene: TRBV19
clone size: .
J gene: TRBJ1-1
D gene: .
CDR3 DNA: TGTGCCAGTAGTATGAGTCGGAACACTGAAGCTTTCTTT
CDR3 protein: CASSMSRNTEAFF

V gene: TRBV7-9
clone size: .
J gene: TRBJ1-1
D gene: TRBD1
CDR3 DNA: TGTGCCAGCAGCTTAGCGTCAGGGGGTGCTGAAGCTTTCTTT
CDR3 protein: CASSLASGGAEAFF

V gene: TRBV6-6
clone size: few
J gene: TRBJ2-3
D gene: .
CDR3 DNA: TGTGCCAGCAGTTTGCGGGCGTCAACGGATACGCAGTATTTT
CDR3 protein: CASSLRASTDTQYF

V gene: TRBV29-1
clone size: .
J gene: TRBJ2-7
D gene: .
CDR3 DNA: TGCAGCGTTGTTGGATTTCGGTCGGGCGAGCAGTACTTC
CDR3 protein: CSVVGFRSGEQYF

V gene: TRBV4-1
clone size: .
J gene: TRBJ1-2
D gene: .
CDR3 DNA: TGCGCCAGCAGCCAAGCTCCGACGGGACTCTATGGCTACACCTTC
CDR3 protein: CASSQAPTGLYGYTF

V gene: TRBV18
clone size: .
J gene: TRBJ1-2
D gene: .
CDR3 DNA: TGTGCCAGCTCACGCCAGGGAAATCCACGCTATGGCTACACCTTC
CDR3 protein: CASSRQGNPRYGYTF

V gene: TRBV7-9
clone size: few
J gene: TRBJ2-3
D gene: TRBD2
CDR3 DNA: TGTGCCAGCATACCTAGCGGGGGGGCAGATACGCAGTATTTT
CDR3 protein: CASIPSGGADTQYF

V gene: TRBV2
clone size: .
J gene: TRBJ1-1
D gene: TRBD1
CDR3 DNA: TGTGCCAGCAGTAGGACAGGAGGGGATAACACTGAAGCTTTCTTT
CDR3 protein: CASSRTGGDNTEAFF

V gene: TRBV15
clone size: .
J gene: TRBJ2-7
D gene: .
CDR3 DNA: TGTGCCACCAGCAGAGGGAGGGGACGGGACGAGCAGTACTTC
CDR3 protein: CATSRGRGRDEQYF

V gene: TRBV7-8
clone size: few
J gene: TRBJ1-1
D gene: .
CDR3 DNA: TGTGCCAGCAGAGACAGATACACTGAAGCTTTCTTT
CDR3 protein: CASRDRYTEAFF

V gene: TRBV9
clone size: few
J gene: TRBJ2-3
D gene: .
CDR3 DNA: TGTGCCAGCAGCGTAGATTCCGGTAGCTTTTATACGCAGTATTTT
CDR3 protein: CASSVDSGSFYTQYF

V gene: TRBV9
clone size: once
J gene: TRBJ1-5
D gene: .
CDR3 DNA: TGTGCCAGCAGCGAGGGCGGGGTTCATCAGCCCCAGCATTTT
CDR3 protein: CASSEGGVHQPQHF

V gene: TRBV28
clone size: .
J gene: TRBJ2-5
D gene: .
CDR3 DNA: TGTGCCAGCACCCACGGGTGGGGGGTGGTGACCCAGTACTTC
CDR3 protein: CASTHGWGVVTQYF

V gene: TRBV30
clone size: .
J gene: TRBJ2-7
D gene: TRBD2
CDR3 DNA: TGTGCCTGGAGTGTACGACTAGCGGGTATCTACGAGCAGTACTTC
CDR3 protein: CAWSVRLAGIYEQYF

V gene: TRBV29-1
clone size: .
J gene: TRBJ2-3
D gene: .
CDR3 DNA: TGCAGCGTTGTAGGGGGGGCATACACAGATACGCAGTATTTT
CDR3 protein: CSVVGGAYTDTQYF